This TCR beta chain was captured in a study of blood T cells in healthy people across ages. Study summary: T cells yielded about one barcoded beta molecule per two cells through template switching. The study, taken as a whole, reports: Estimates of diversity drawn from one million T cells were considered underestimates.

Combining a sample-barcoded 5' primer with a J-beta primer mix, a second PCR ran for about 7 to 11 cycles. Sequencing recovered at least 2.5 million CDR3-containing paired-end reads from each sample. TCRdb used MiXCR to reprocess the 5' RACE reads, holding one entry per CDR3 protein. This table holds around 1,000,000 distinct CDR3 sequences, 25% found once. The CDR3 extends over 17 amino acids. The germline gives CDR1 WSHSY, CDR2 SAAADI. The V gene end was trimmed by 8 bases and the J gene end by 4 bases; junction bases not matched to a gene: 13. This clonotype was counted between two and nine times. The antigen remains unidentified. The same specimen was also included in a second study, on T cells of mothers and their children.

V usage is TRBV10-2 and J usage is TRBJ2-2; TRBD2 matches at 10 bases. This sequence originates from a girl between 2 and 10 years old in good health. The sample comprised blood. The CDR3 DNA follows: TGCGCCAGCCTCGGACTAGCGGAAGAGATGGGCACCGGGGAGCTGTTTTTT. As protein: CASLGLAEEMGTGELFF.